Below, 28 T cell receptor beta chains from the same sample are listed, as sequenced in a study of T cells in women clearing cervical HPV infection (dated by TCRdb to the late 2010s). Receptor libraries were prepared by the immunoSEQ multiplex PCR assay. TCRdb mirrors the immuneACCESS table, restricted to in-frame sequences. Some clones are absent from its copies; in checked studies, under half trace to an unresolved V gene, and the reason for the others is unknown. This sample's clone table shows about 22,000 clones. In total, the top ten clones hold 4.5% to 6% of the sample. The sequenced material came from blood buffy coat. All receptors derive from a woman aged 18-70 years with a cervical HPV16 infection that either progressed to CIN3+ or cleared (not recorded which).

The DNA read from the CDR3 is TGCGCCAGCAGACAGGGAGAGACC. This gives the protein CASRQGET. The CDR3 in its entirety is CASRQGETQYF. The V gene is TRBV5-1, the J gene TRBJ2-5; perhaps TRBD1 as D (6 bases). The read is 3 residues too short to cover the CDR3 end, so that end is filled in from the germline J gene. The CDR3 spans 11 residues. Trimming cost V 5 bases and J 4 bases, with 6 bases left between them. Germline CDR1 is SGHRS and CDR2 is YFSETQ.

Concerning this clone itself: The read ends 3 residues before the CDR3 terminus; that terminus is restored from the germline J gene. V and J are TRBV7-9 and TRBJ1-2, with a possible D match to TRBD1 (6 bases). With 0 bases removed from V and 4 bases from J, the gap between germline ends came to 12 bases. The germline V gene has CDR1 SEHNR and CDR2 FQNEAQ (reference sequence). The length of the CDR3 is 15 residues. The CDR3 sequence is CASSLAALGAYGYTF. CDR3 bases read: TGTGCCAGCAGCTTAGCCGCCTTGGGGGCCTATGGC.

CDR3 DNA (partial): TGTGCCAGCAGCTCTAGATTGAAAAGCTCCTACGAG. Amino acids: CASSSRLKSSYE. The CDR3 as a whole reads CASSSRLKSSYEAFF. This sequence joins TRBV7-9 and TRBJ1-1; D remains ambiguous. Read coverage stops 3 residues before the CDR3 terminus; the germline J gene supplies the remainder. The germline gives CDR1 SEHNR, CDR2 FQNEAQ (reference sequence). This CDR3 spans 15 amino acids. The variable domain in full, completed from reference TRBV7-9 and TRBJ1-1, reads DTGVSQNPRHKITKRGQNVTFRCDPISEHNRLYWYRQTLGQGPEFLTYFQNEAQLEKSRLLSDRFSAERPKGSFSTLEIQRTEQGDSAMYLCASSSRLKSSYEAFFGQGTRLTVV.

Turning to this clone: The read finishes 3 residues shy of the CDR3 end, and the germline J gene is used to complete it. V usage is TRBV7-7 and J usage is TRBJ2-7; D gene uncertain. The germline V and J ends were trimmed by 1 base and 4 bases, with 14 bases remaining between them. Germline CDR1 SSHAT, CDR2 FNYEAQ (reference sequence). The CDR3 is made up of 15 amino acids. CDR3 residues: CASSLGISAKYEQYF. CDR3 DNA (partial): TGTGCCAGCAGCTTAGGAATTAGTGCCAAATACGAG.

Concerning this clone itself: The missing CDR3 end, 3 residues past where the read stops, is filled in from the germline J gene. The chain links TRBV7-9 to TRBJ1-2, with 7 bases lining up with TRBD1. V was pared by 5 bases and J by 3 bases, with 9 bases of the junction left unmatched. CDR1 and CDR2 from the germline V gene are SEHNR and FQNEAQ (reference sequence). This CDR3 region has 15 residues. The covered CDR3 bases are TGTGCCAGCAGCGCCGACAGGGAGGTTGACTATGGC. Amino acid sequence: CASSADREVDYG. The CDR3, in full, reads CASSADREVDYGYTF.

The covered CDR3 bases are TGTGCCAGTAGTATTGAGAGGGGGGCCGGGGGGACC. Amino acid sequence: CASSIERGAGGT. The entire CDR3 protein is CASSIERGAGGTYTF. The chain recombines TRBV19 with TRBJ1-2, with D possibly being TRBD1 (6 bases). The CDR3 is cut off 3 residues early in the read; its end comes from the germline J gene. Germline V CDR1 and CDR2: LNHDA, SQIVND (reference sequence). The length of the CDR3 is 15 residues.

About this clone itself: The read terminates 3 residues ahead of where the CDR3 ends, so the germline J gene completes it. The chain is built from TRBV5-4 and TRBJ1-5; D call uncertain. Between the trimmed V and J ends, which lost 0 bases and 6 bases, there was a span of 4 bases. Germline V lookup: CDR1 SGHNT, CDR2 YYREEE (reference sequence). CDR3 size: 12 residues. The CDR3 spells CASSLDFQPQHF. The sequenced CDR3 bases are TGTGCCAGCAGCTTGGACTTTCAGCCC. Using reference TRBV5-4 and TRBJ1-5 for the parts outside the CDR3, the full variable domain is ETGVTQSPTHLIKTRGQQVTLRCSSQSGHNTVSWYQQALGQGPQFIFQYYREEENGRGNFPPRFSGLQFPNYSSELNVNALELDDSALYLCASSLDFQPQHFGDGTRLSIL.

With respect to this clone: The read stops 3 residues short of the end of the CDR3; the missing end is completed from the germline J gene. The V call is TRBV11-2, the J call TRBJ1-5; D perhaps matches TRBD1 (5 bases). Trimming cost V 0 bases and J 4 bases, with 7 bases left between them. This CDR3 spans 14 amino acids. Germline V gives CDR1 SGHAT, CDR2 FQNNGV. CDR3 loop: CASSLDRGNQPQHF. Incomplete CDR3 DNA: TGTGCCAGCAGCTTAGACCGGGGGAATCAGCCC.

Remarks on this clone: The read terminates 3 residues ahead of where the CDR3 ends, so the germline J gene completes it. The genes are TRBV5-1 and TRBJ1-5, with D perhaps matching TRBD1 (6 bases). Germline V CDR1 and CDR2: SGHRS, YFSETQ. The ends were cut back, 0 bases at V and 6 bases at J, with 10 bases in the middle. This CDR3 contains 14 residues. Incomplete CDR3 DNA: TGCGCCAGCAGCTTGGGGGGGCCAGGTCAGCCC. Translation gives CASSLGGPGQP. The entire CDR3 is CASSLGGPGQPQHF.

Of note for this clone: Coverage ceases 3 residues before the CDR3 finishes, and the germline J gene fills in the end. V gene TRBV19 combines with J gene TRBJ2-1; D unclear. Germline V gene sequence: CDR1 LNHDA, CDR2 SQIVND (reference sequence). The CDR3 contains 14 residues. Deletions cut 0 bases from V and 6 bases from J, with 9 bases between. The sequenced CDR3 bases are TGTGCCAGTAGTATAGAGGGCCGTCCCAATGAG. This sequence encodes CASSIEGRPNE. The CDR3 in full is CASSIEGRPNEQFF.

As for this clone: The CDR3 end falls 3 residues outside the read, so it is completed with the germline J gene. The chain joins TRBV2 to TRBJ1-2; 7 bases line up with TRBD1. This CDR3 is built from 14 residues. Per germline, CDR1 SNHLY and CDR2 FYNNEI. V shed 6 bases and J 1 base; nucleotides not matched to a gene: 5. The DNA read from the CDR3 is TGTGCCAGCAGAATGGACAGGATTAACTATGGC. Amino acid sequence: CASRMDRINYG. The complete CDR3 protein is CASRMDRINYGYTF.

Worth noting for this clone: Germline and junction disagree at one end, which may indicate a read error. Read data end 3 residues before the CDR3 end; the end is taken from the germline J gene. The chain is built from TRBV7-3 and TRBJ1-2; 10 bases are a match to TRBD1. CDR1 is SGHTA and CDR2 is FQGTGA in the germline V gene. The CDR3 length is 16 residues. The part of the CDR3 DNA that was read is TGTGTCAGCATACTCCCGGACAGGGGGGCCAACTATGGC. It encodes CVSILPDRGANYG. The entire CDR3 protein reads CVSILPDRGANYGYTF. Complete variable domain (other parts from reference TRBV7-3 and TRBJ1-2): GAGVSQTPSNKVTEKGKYVELRCDPISGHTALYWYRQSLGQGPEFLIYFQGTGAADDSGLPNDRFFAVRPEGSVSTLKIQRTERGDSAVYLCVSILPDRGANYGYTFGSGTRLTVV.

For this clone: The read ends 3 residues before the CDR3 terminus; that terminus is restored from the germline J gene. The chain joins TRBV5-4 to TRBJ2-5; tentative D call: TRBD1 (5 bases). The length of the CDR3 is 14 residues. V lost 1 base and J lost 1, with 8 bases in between. Germline V gives CDR1 SGHNT, CDR2 YYREEE (reference sequence). The CDR3 DNA, read in part, is TGTGCCAGCAGCTTGTTTCAGGGCCAAGAGACC. Translating gives CASSLFQGQET. The full CDR3 protein reads CASSLFQGQETQYF.

With respect to this clone: The read is 3 residues too short to cover the CDR3 end, so that end is filled in from the germline J gene. The V gene is TRBV19, the J gene TRBJ1-4; no reliable D call. CDR3 length equals 14 residues. Germline V gene lookup returns CDR1 LNHDA and CDR2 SQIVND (reference sequence). Trimming cost V 2 bases and J 4 bases, with 8 bases left between them. Incomplete CDR3 DNA: TGTGCCAGTAGTATAAACAGCCTTAATGAAAAA. Translated: CASSINSLNEK. The CDR3 in its entirety is CASSINSLNEKLFF.

This clone counts as medium-sized by frequency. Read sequence stops 3 residues before the CDR3 end, and the germline J gene provides the missing end. The genes are TRBV6-2 or TRBV6-3 and TRBJ1-1; TRBD1 aligns across 10 bases. V gave up 5 bases and J gave up 6 bases; unmatched junction bases: 9. This CDR3 has 15 residues. CDR1 and CDR2 (germline): MNHEY, SVGEGT. Here the CDR3 reads CASSHDLDRGSEAFF. The part of the CDR3 DNA that was read is TGTGCCAGCAGTCACGATTTGGACAGGGGGTCTGAA.

A word on this clone: Compared with germline, one end of the junction differs, possibly owing to a read error. Coverage ceases 3 residues before the CDR3 finishes, and the germline J gene fills in the end. This CDR3 is also generated by other DNA sequences in the sample. The chain carries TRBV11-2 and TRBJ1-3; no reliable D call. CDR3 length: 15 amino acids. Germline V gene lookup returns CDR1 SGHAT and CDR2 FQNNGV. CDR3 region: CASSLSERSRNTIYF. The covered CDR3 bases are TGTGCCAGCAGCCTAAGTGAGCGTTCTAGAAACACG.

As regards this clone: The read falls 3 residues short of the CDR3 end, and the missing part is taken from the germline J gene. The chain combines TRBV11-3 with TRBJ2-3; perhaps D is TRBD1 or TRBD2 (5 bases each). Looked up from germline, CDR1 is SGHNT and CDR2 is YENEEA. The CDR3 has 13 amino acids. CDR3: CASSFRQGETQYF. Incomplete CDR3 DNA: TGTGCCAGCAGCTTTCGGCAGGGAGAGACG.

As concerns this clone: Read sequence stops 3 residues before the CDR3 end, and the germline J gene provides the missing end. J is TRBJ1-6 and V is TRBV2; 7 bases map to TRBD1. V lost 5 bases and J lost 9; bases outside the gene matches: 13. Germline CDR1 and CDR2: SNHLY and FYNNEI. There are 16 residues in the CDR3. CDR3 DNA, as far as it was read: TGTGCCAGCAGTCCAGACAGGGACCCCACGCGTTCACCC. Residues: CASSPDRDPTRSP. The full CDR3 reads CASSPDRDPTRSPLHF.

In the case of this clone: The read ends 3 residues early relative to the CDR3; the germline J gene fills the gap. The chain has TRBV20-1 and TRBJ2-1, with 7 bases fitting TRBD2. Germline CDR1 is DFQATT and CDR2 is SNEGSKA (reference sequence). This CDR3 region has 15 residues. After removal of 2 bases from V and 3 bases from J, the junction contained 7 bases not matched to a gene. CDR3 DNA, as far as it was read: TGCAGTGCTAGACACTATGGGGGGGTCTACAATGAG. This translates into CSARHYGGVYNE. The full CDR3 reads CSARHYGGVYNEQFF.

Worth noting for this clone: The observed sequence ends 3 residues before the CDR3 terminus, with the missing tail filled in from the germline J gene. V and J are TRBV7-6 and TRBJ2-7, with TRBD2 identical over 9 bases. This CDR3 region has 16 residues. Trimming at V came to 1 base and at J to 5 bases, leaving 9 bases not matched to a gene. Looked up from germline, CDR1 is SGHVS and CDR2 is FNYEAQ. The covered CDR3 bases are TGTGCCAGCAGCTTAGGTCGGGCGGGAGGGCTTGACGAG. Protein: CASSLGRAGGLDE. The full CDR3 protein is CASSLGRAGGLDEQYF. Filled out from reference TRBV7-6 and TRBJ2-7, the complete variable domain reads GAGVSQSPRYKVTKRGQDVALRCDPISGHVSLYWYRQALGQGPEFLTYFNYEAQQDKSGLPNDRFSAERPEGSISTLTIQRTEQRDSAMYRCASSLGRAGGLDEQYFGPGTRLTVT.

Notes on this clone: From the germline J gene comes the end of the CDR3, since the read stops 3 residues before it. The chain recombines TRBV5-1 with TRBJ1-1; 7 bases match TRBD1. Per the germline V gene, CDR1 is SGHRS and CDR2 is YFSETQ. V lost 5 bases, J lost 0 bases, and 7 bases stayed unmatched. This CDR3 is built from 15 residues. CDR3 DNA, as far as it was read: TGCGCCAGCAGACAGGGACAGAGCCTGAACACTGAA. Translation gives CASRQGQSLNTE. In full, the CDR3 reads CASRQGQSLNTEAFF.

Concerning this clone: Read coverage stops 3 residues before the CDR3 terminus; the germline J gene supplies the remainder. The chain has TRBV6-4 and TRBJ1-5; 7 bases are shared with TRBD1. V was clipped by 5 bases and J by 1 base; unmatched bases: 2. This CDR3 contains 14 residues. Germline V gene sequence: CDR1 MRHNA, CDR2 SNTAGT. CDR3 region: CASSLDRSNQPQHF. The CDR3 DNA, read in part, is TGTGCCAGCAGTTTGGACAGGAGCAATCAGCCC.

Concerning this clone itself: The read gets to within 3 residues of the CDR3 end, and the germline J gene fills in the rest. The V gene is TRBV5-1, the J gene TRBJ1-2; TRBD1 agrees at 8 bases. Germline CDR1 is SGHRS and CDR2 is YFSETQ. This CDR3 region has 15 residues. V trimming: 2 bases; J trimming: 2 bases; junction bases outside the gene matches: 5. CDR3 in amino acids: CASSLTDRENYGYTF. CDR3 DNA (partial): TGCGCCAGCAGCTTAACGGACAGGGAAAACTATGGC.

Note on this clone: The read terminates 3 residues before the CDR3 end, so the remaining end is supplied by the germline J gene. The chain uses TRBV20-1 and TRBJ1-1; 7 positions agree with TRBD1. The germline V gene encodes CDR1 DFQATT and CDR2 SNEGSKA (reference sequence). The CDR3 spans 13 residues. V shed 5 bases, J shed 2 bases, and the junction held 5 bases outside the gene matches. The part of the CDR3 DNA that was read is TGCAGTGCTTCGGACAGGCTTAACACTGAA. Its protein is CSASDRLNTE. From start to end, the CDR3 is CSASDRLNTEAFF.

Points on this clone: The sequence runs out 3 residues before the end of the CDR3; the remainder is reconstructed from the germline J gene. The gene calls are TRBV5-5 and TRBJ2-1; D may be TRBD1 (6 bases). This CDR3 contains 15 residues. The ends were cut back, 7 bases at V and 9 bases at J, with 23 bases in the middle. CDR1 and CDR2 (germline): SGHKS, YYEKEE (reference sequence). The CDR3 loop reads CASVGWLGRGIEQFF. The sequenced part of the CDR3 DNA is TGTGCCAGCGTAGGATGGTTAGGCAGGGGTATTGAG.

A word on this clone: The CDR3 extends 3 residues past the end of the read, so its final part is completed from the germline J gene. This rearrangement joins TRBV19 to TRBJ2-1, with TRBD1 identical over 7 bases. Germline V CDR1 and CDR2: LNHDA, SQIVND (reference sequence). The V and J ends lost 1 base and 6 bases, in that order; junction bases with no gene match: 6. This CDR3 has 15 residues. The chain's CDR3 is CASSIVTGESNEQFF. CDR3 DNA (partial): TGTGCCAGTAGTATAGTAACAGGGGAATCCAATGAG.

Note on this clone: Read coverage stops 3 residues before the CDR3 terminus; the germline J gene supplies the remainder. The chain carries TRBV20-1 and TRBJ2-2, with 9 bases that match TRBD2. Germline CDR1 DFQATT, CDR2 SNEGSKA (reference sequence). There are 14 residues in the CDR3. With V trimmed by 6 bases and J by 7 bases, 9 bases remained unmatched. The CDR3 bases that were read are TGCAGTGCCCCAAAGCGGGGGGCGGGCGGGGAG. Translated: CSAPKRGAGGE. The full CDR3 is CSAPKRGAGGELFF.

A word on this clone: The CDR3 end is not reached by the read, which stops 3 residues before it; the germline J gene fills it in. The genes are TRBV19 and TRBJ1-2; TRBD1 might be the D (6 bases). This CDR3 is built from 14 residues. CDR1 LNHDA and CDR2 SQIVND come from the germline V gene (reference sequence). The germline V and J ends were trimmed by 8 bases and 4 bases, with 17 bases remaining between them. CDR3 DNA, as far as it was read: TGTGCCAGTTCCCAACAGGGAGGGGGCTATGGC. It is translated as CASSQQGGGYG. The full CDR3 protein is CASSQQGGGYGYTF.